This T cell receptor beta chain came from a study of Graves' ophthalmopathy and Graves' hyperthyroidism. The study, taken as a whole, reports: It was with roughly 71% sensitivity and around 75% specificity that the model predicted ophthalmopathy progression.

Amplification targeted the TCR beta CDR3 regions, with RNA transcripts as the source material. HTBI-primed first-round RT-PCR preceded second-round multiplex PCR. TCRdb re-derived calls from the multiplex PCR reads in MiXCR, one entry per CDR3 protein. The sample lists 260,000 or so distinct CDR3 sequences, 40% to 50% occurring once. The CDR3 consists of 13 residues. Trimming shortened V by 2 bases and J by 1 base, and 7 bases separated the two germline ends. Germline CDR1 and CDR2: SGDLS and YYNGEE. Note on this clonotype: The antigen remains unidentified.

Sequenced sample: peripheral blood. The rearrangement uses TRBV9 and TRBJ2-7, with D possibly called TRBD1 or TRBD2 (5 bases each). The clonotype originates from an adult man with Graves' ophthalmopathy. The DNA for the CDR3 is TGTGCCAGCAGCGTCGGGGCGTCCTACGAGCAGTACTTC. It yields the protein CASSVGASYEQYF.